The TCR beta chain under discussion was sequenced for a study of cytomegalovirus exposure and HLA in healthy donors (dated by TCRdb to 2017 to 2019). Concerning the study at large: An earlier analysis of around 600 of the donors reported 250 to 350 Gb of sequence data and 117 million unique TCR beta sequences from about 200 million T cells. Roughly 300 gigabases of sequencing data and about 92 million unique TCR sequences made up an early release that covered approximately 650 HLA-typed donors. Of the 300 to 450 genotyped donors, about 84% fell in the genetic ancestry cluster associated with self-reported Caucasian donors. The study aimed to test whether cataloging public T cell receptors could reveal signatures of past pathogen exposure. Using immunosequencing, the study profiled T cell repertoires from 666 subjects and related those repertoires to cytomegalovirus serostatus. In addition to the first cohort of hundreds of subjects, a separate validation cohort of 130 or so different subjects was used. The study combined high-throughput TCR immunosequencing, statistical association of individual TCRs with disease status, and machine learning to predict cytomegalovirus infection status. In a later analysis, previously published TCR beta repertoires from more than 500 donors were re-analyzed and high-resolution HLA genotyping was added so that TCR occurrence patterns could be studied. Rather than using new phenotypic data, the later analysis identified candidate immune exposures from TCR beta sequences and from how often those sequences occurred across donors. To decide whether each TCR beta V gene segment behaved as functional or pseudogenic, an earlier analysis of some 600 of the donors relied on high-throughput TCR beta sequencing. Donor age, sex, ethnicity and CMV serostatus were compiled together with the repertoire data. Genome-wide SNP genotypes for about 65% of the 666 donors were used in a later genetic analysis, which treated that subset as a discovery cohort. Every discovery cohort repertoire had been produced on one sequencing platform. Class I and class II HLA loci were covered by the typing at four-digit resolution. Typing coverage differed by locus: A, B, C, DRB1 and DQB1 were typed in roughly 629-630 donors, DQA1 in 522, DPA1 in some 600, and DPB1 in around 440. Roughly 5 DR-DQ haplotypes were handled as single units for association and clustering, since linkage in the cohort was strong. Among about 400 genotyped donors of the cohort, an average of around 250,000 unique TCR beta nucleotide sequences was sequenced per donor, of which 15% to 20% were non-productive.

The germline V gene sets CDR1 to SNHLY and CDR2 to FYNNEI. At the junction V is shortened by 6 bases and J by 0 bases, with 18 bases in between. Including cysteine and phenylalanine, the CDR3 has 17 amino acids. Only the CDR3 part of the read is kept: 51 bases, read in frame from the first base. The receptor library was made with the immunoSEQ multiplex PCR assay. The multiplex PCR relied on a mix of 60 forward primers for TCR Vbeta segments and 13 reverse primers for TCR Jbeta segments. The CDR3 region of rearranged TCR beta genes was amplified from genomic DNA with a multiplex PCR assay. On the Illumina HiSeq System, the amplified TCR beta libraries were sequenced as 87-base-pair reads. On the study's bioinformatics: A later analysis tallied 75 million to 85 million unique TCR beta chains across the 666 repertoires, and approximately 12 million of those chains were shared by two or more donors. Raw reads were error-corrected and collapsed into unique sequences with a nearest-neighbor algorithm that merged closely related sequences to remove PCR and sequencing errors. V, D and J gene segments were assigned by aligning CDR3 sequences to IMGT reference sequences. For a sequence to be retained, at least a six-nucleotide match to both a V gene segment and a J gene segment was required. A rearrangement was called productive if the CDR3 had no stop codons and remained in frame with V and J, and every other rearrangement was called non-productive. CDR3 was defined according to IMGT convention as the region running from the second conserved V-encoded cysteine to the conserved J-encoded phenylalanine. The earlier analysis of 550 to 650 of the donors excluded any sequence lacking an unambiguous match to a single V gene segment. In an earlier analysis of some 590 of the donors, a V segment was called functional when productive rearrangements were above 56.7%, and segregating when the standard deviation between donors exceeded 5%. A statistical classification framework was built to diagnose cytomegalovirus status from the catalog of TCR beta chain sequences. In a later analysis, V and J genes were assigned by comparing TCR nucleotide sequences against IMGT/GENE-DB human TR gene sequences. In a later analysis, CDR3 sequences and most-parsimonious VDJ recombination scenarios were assigned using the TCRdist pipeline. In a later analysis, each TCR beta chain was defined by its CDR3 amino acid sequence together with its V-gene family, and reads without a unique V-gene family were excluded. In a later analysis, some 600 highly shared, low-generation-probability nucleotide sequences were removed to address suspected cross-contamination and a sequencing artifact. In a later analysis, a clonal expansion index for each public chain was calculated from normalized within-repertoire ranks of inferred template counts. Generation probabilities in a later analysis came from a VDJ recombination model fitted to out-of-frame rearrangements, and those results were checked against IGoR. In a later analysis, TCR-TCR, TCR-HLA and TCR-CMV co-occurrence was scored with hypergeometric tests, and a repertoire-size bias correction was applied to TCR pairs. To estimate false discovery rates, a later analysis permuted the HLA or CMV assignments 20 times. A later analysis grouped co-occurring TCRs with DBSCAN, adding TCRdist sequence similarity when clustering within HLA-allele-positive subsets. Repertoires with fewer than 30,000 or more than 120,000 public chains were left out of co-occurrence clustering, as were a handful of repertoires with anomalous nucleotide sharing. Drawn from immuneACCESS, this table holds only the in-frame rearrangements with V and J called that TCRdb kept. Clones are partly lost; checked studies trace under half to an unresolved V gene and leave the rest unexplained. The V and J calls and the clone size are those of that table, but D and trimming were determined from the DNA. The sample data list roughly 180,000 clones, and around 79% of these were observed just once. The top ten hold around an eighth of the sample.

As for this clone: The antigen it recognizes is unknown. One base away there is no much larger clone; base qualities are not given.

The cohort was made up of 500 to 850 healthy bone marrow donors. Cohort members were all nominally healthy when sampled, although unrecorded immune exposures were likely present. The donor was CMV seropositive and was included in the group of 289 seropositive cohort members. Each donor provided a peripheral blood sample, and peripheral blood mononuclear cells were used for TCR beta sequencing. The Qiagen DNeasy Blood Extraction Kit was used to extract genomic DNA from the blood cell samples. Broader findings and caveats from the paper: Presence/absence analyses assumed roughly uniform sequencing depth across donors, an assumption that may not hold. While some public TCRs were present in many individuals, most TCR sequences turned up only very rarely across donors. HLA typing was unavailable for some donors at each locus, so association tests used only the typed subset. The authors suggested that the approach could potentially be generalized to other disease states and immunological phenotypes. When HLA alleles, especially DR and DQ, strongly co-occurred, TCR associations were difficult to assign to individual alleles. In an earlier analysis of about 550 of the donors, most TCR beta V segments were observed in productive rearrangements about 90% or about 30% of the time, broadly matching IMGT annotations. An association between a missense DCLRE1C variant and V-gene and J-gene trimming of TCR beta chains was found in a later genetic analysis and replicated in an independent cohort. Only TCR beta chains were sequenced in this cohort, and the absence of alpha or paired-chain data limited detectable features. The only immune exposure information available for the cohort was CMV serostatus. Because counts were too low, around 17 rarely observed V segments, including chromosome 9 orphons, were left out of the earlier analysis of several hundred of the donors. Linkage disequilibrium might explain the correlated functional status among segregating V segments, but an unknown experimental factor could not be ruled out. In a later analysis, around 15,000 TCR beta sequences were associated with specific HLA alleles at a false discovery rate of 0.05. A further reported finding was that TCR beta sequences accurately predicted the HLA-A and HLA-B alleles for most subjects in the first cohort. A later analysis reported that several top co-occurrence clusters appeared linked to parvovirus B19, influenza, CMV and Epstein-Barr virus. Because the 87-base-pair reads could not distinguish some IMGT-functional V segments, including TRBV6-2 and TRBV6-3, those segments were excluded. Most CMV-associated TCR beta chains appeared to be HLA-restricted in a later analysis, and the HLA associations seemed to be driven largely by CMV exposure. In both the original and validation cohorts, the classifier was reported to diagnose cytomegalovirus status with high specificity and sensitivity. A few of the identified cytomegalovirus-associated TCR beta chains were confirmed in vitro to be specific for cytomegalovirus antigens. The study gave a list of 150 to 200 TCR beta chains associated with cytomegalovirus. A group of highly shared sequence variants was considered likely to be a technical artifact of the sequencing pipeline. A later genetic analysis reported fewer N-insertions in productive TCRs among donors in an Asian-associated ancestry cluster than the roughly 640-donor mean. A later analysis found that HLA-associated TCR beta chains were more clonally expanded and had lower generation probabilities than equally common non-associated chains. A later analysis found that TCR association rates varied across HLA loci, with DRB1 alleles showing the most associated TCRs and HLA-C alleles the fewest.

Source material: PBMCs. The V and J segments used are TRBV2 and TRBJ1-5; a tentative D match to TRBD1 spans 6 bases. The sequence derives from a man aged 45-65 years in good health and CMV-seropositive. The CDR3 protein: CASRSDWTDISNQPQHF. The sequenced DNA: TGTGCCAGCAGAAGCGATTGGACAGATATTAGCAATCAGCCCCAGCATTTT.